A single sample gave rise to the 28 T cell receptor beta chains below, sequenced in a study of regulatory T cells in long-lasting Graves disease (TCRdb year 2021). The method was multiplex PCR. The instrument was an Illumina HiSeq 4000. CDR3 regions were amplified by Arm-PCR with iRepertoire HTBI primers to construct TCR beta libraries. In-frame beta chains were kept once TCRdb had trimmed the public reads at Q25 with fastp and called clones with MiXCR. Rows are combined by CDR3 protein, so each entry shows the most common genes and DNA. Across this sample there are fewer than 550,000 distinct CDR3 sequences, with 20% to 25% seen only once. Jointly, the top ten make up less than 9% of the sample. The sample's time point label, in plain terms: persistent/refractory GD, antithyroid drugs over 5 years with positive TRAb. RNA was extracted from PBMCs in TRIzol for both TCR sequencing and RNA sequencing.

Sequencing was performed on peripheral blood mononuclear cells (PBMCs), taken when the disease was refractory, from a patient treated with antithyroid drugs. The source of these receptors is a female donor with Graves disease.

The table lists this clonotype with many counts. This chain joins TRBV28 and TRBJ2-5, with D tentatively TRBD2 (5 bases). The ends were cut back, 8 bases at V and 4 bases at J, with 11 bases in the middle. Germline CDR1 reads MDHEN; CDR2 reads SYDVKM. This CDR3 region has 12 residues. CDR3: CASALAGETQYF. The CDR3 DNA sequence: TGTGCCAGCGCGCTGGCGGGAGAGACCCAGTACTTC.

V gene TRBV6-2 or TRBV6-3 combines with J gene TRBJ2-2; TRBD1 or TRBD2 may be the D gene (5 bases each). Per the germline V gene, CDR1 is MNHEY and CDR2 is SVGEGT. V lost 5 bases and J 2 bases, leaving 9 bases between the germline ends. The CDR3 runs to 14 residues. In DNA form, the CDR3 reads TGTGCCAGCAGTGATTGGGACAACACCGGGGAGCTGTTTTTT. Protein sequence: CASSDWDNTGELFF.

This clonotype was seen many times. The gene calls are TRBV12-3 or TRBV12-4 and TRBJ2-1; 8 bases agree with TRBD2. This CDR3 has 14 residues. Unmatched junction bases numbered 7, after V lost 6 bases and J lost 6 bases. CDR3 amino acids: CASSLAGVTNEQFF. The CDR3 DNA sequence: TGTGCCAGCAGCCTAGCGGGCGTTACCAATGAGCAGTTCTTC.

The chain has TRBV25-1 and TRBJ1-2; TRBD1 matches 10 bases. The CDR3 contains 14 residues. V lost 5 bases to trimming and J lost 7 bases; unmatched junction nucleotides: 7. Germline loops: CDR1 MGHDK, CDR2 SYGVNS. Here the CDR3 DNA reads TGTGCCAGCAGTCTGACAGGGGGCTTCGGTGGCTACACCTTC. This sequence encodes CASSLTGGFGGYTF.

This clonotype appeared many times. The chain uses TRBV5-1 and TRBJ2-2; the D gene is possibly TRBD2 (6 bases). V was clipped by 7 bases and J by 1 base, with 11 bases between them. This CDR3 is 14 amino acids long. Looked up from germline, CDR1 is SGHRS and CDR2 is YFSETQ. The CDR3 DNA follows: TGCGCCAGCGGCAAGGAGGGGAACACCGGGGAGCTGTTTTTT. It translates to CASGKEGNTGELFF.

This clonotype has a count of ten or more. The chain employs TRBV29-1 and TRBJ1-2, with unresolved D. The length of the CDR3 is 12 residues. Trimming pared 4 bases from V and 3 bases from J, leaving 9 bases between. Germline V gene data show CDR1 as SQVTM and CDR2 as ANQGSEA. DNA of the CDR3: TGCAGCGTTGTGGGGTTTCACTATGGCTACACCTTC. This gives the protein CSVVGFHYGYTF.

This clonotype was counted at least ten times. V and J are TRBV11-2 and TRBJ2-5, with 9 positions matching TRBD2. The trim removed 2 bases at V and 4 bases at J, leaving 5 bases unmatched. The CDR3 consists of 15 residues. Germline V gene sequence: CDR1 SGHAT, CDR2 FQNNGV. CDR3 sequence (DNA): TGTGCCAGCAGCTTAAGAGCGGGGGGCGGAGAGACCCAGTACTTC. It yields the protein CASSLRAGGGETQYF.

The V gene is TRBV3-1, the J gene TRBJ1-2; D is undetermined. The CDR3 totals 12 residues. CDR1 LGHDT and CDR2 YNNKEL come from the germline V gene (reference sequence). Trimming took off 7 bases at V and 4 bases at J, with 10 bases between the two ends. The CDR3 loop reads CASKSWGYGYTF. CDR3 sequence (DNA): TGTGCCAGCAAAAGCTGGGGCTATGGCTACACCTTC.

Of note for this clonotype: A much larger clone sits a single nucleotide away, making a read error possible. This CDR3 is CASSLSGLTYF. Written as DNA, the CDR3 is TGTGCCAGCAGTTTGAGCGGTCTAACGTACTTC. The chain couples TRBV28 to TRBJ2-7; tentatively, D is TRBD2 (5 bases). CDR3 length: 11 residues. In germline, CDR1 is MDHEN, CDR2 SYDVKM. The V end lost 3 bases, the J end lost 12 bases, and 12 bases lay between the germline ends.

CDR3 sequence reads: CASSPPTDRQETQYF. CDR3 bases: TGTGCCAGCTCACCACCAACGGACCGACAAGAGACCCAGTACTTC. The chain couples TRBV18 to TRBJ2-5; no firm D call. The CDR3 totals 15 residues. Trimming left V 0 bases short and J 2 bases short, with 10 bases between. CDR1 is KGHSH, CDR2 LQKENI, per germline. Full variable domain (rest looked up from reference TRBV18 and TRBJ2-5): NAGVMQNPRHLVRRRGQEARLRCSPMKGHSHVYWYRQLPEEGLKFMVYLQKENIIDESGMPKERFSAEFPKEGPSILRIQQVVRGDSAAYFCASSPPTDRQETQYFGPGTRLLVL.

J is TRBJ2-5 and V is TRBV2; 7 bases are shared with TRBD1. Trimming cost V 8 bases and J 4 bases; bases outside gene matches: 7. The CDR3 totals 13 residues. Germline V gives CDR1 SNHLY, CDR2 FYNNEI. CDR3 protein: CASGMRGRETQYF. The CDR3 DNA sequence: TGTGCCAGCGGAATGAGGGGGCGAGAGACCCAGTACTTC. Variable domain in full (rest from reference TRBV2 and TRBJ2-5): EPEVTQTPSHQVTQMGQEVILRCVPISNHLYFYWYRQILGQKVEFLVSFYNNEISEKSEIFDDQFSVERPDGSNFTLKIRSTKLEDSAMYFCASGMRGRETQYFGPGTRLLVL.

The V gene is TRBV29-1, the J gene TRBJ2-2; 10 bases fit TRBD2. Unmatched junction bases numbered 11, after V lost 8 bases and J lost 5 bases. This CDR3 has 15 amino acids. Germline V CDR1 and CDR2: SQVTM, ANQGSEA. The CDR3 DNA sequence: TGCAGCCCAGGGCTAGCGGGAGATTTTACCGGGGAGCTGTTTTTT. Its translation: CSPGLAGDFTGELFF.

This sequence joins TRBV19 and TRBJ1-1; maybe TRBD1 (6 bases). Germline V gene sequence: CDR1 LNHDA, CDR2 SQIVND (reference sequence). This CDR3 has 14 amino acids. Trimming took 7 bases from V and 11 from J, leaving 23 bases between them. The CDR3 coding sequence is TGTGCCAGTAATCTCGAGGGGGAGATCGGGGAGGCTTTCTTT. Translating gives CASNLEGEIGEAFF.

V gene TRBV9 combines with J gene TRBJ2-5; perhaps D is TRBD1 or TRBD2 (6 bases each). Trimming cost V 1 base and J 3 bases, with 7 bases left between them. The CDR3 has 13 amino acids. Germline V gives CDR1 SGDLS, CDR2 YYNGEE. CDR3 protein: CASSVRGEETQYF. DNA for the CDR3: TGTGCCAGCAGCGTAAGGGGGGAAGAGACCCAGTACTTC.

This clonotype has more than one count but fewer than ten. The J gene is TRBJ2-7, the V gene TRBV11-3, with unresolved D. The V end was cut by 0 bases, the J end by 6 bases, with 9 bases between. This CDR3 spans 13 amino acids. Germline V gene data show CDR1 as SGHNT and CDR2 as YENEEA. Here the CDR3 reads CASSLDADGEQYF. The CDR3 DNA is TGTGCCAGCAGCTTAGACGCCGACGGCGAGCAGTACTTC.

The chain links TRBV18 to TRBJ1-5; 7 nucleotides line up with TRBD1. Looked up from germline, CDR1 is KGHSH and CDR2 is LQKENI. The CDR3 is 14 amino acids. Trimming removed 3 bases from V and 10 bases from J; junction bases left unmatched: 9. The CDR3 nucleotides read TGTGCCAGCTCACCCACCGACAGGGAATCTCCCCAGCATTTT. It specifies CASSPTDRESPQHF.

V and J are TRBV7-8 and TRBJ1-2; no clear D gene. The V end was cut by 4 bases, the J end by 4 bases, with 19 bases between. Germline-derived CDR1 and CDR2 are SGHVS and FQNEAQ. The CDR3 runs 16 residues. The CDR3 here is CASSSTAAGNFYGYTF. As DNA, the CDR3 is TGTGCCAGCAGCTCGACGGCGGCCGGCAACTTCTATGGCTACACCTTC.

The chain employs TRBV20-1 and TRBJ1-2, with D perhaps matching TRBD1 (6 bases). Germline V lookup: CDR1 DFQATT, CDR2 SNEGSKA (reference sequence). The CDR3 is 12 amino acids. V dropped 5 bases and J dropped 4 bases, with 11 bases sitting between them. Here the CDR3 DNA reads TGCAGTGCTGGAACGGGGGCCTATGGCTACACCTTC. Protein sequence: CSAGTGAYGYTF.

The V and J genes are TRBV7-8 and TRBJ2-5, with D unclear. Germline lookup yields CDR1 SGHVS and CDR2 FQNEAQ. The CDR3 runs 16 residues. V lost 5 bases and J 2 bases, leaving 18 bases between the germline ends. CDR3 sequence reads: CASSPEPIPVQETQYF. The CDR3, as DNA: TGTGCCAGCAGCCCCGAGCCTATCCCGGTACAAGAGACCCAGTACTTC.

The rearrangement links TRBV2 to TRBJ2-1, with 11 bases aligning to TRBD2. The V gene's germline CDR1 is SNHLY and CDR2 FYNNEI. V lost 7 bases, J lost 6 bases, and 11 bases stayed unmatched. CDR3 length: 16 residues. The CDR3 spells CASKPDSGRGGNEQFF. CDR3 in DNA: TGTGCCAGCAAGCCGGATAGCGGGAGGGGGGGCAATGAGCAGTTCTTC.

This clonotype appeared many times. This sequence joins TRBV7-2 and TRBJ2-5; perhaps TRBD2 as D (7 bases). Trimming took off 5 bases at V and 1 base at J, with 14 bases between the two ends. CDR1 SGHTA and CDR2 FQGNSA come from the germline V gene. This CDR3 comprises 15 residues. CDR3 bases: TGTGCCAGCAGCCTACAGGGACTATCCCAAGAGACCCAGTACTTC. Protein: CASSLQGLSQETQYF.

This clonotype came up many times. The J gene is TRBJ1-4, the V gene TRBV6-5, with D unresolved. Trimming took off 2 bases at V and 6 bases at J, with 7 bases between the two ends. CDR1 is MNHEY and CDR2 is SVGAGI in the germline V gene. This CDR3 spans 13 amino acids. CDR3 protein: CASSYVTDEKLFF. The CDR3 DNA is TGTGCCAGCAGTTACGTTACCGATGAAAAACTGTTTTTT.

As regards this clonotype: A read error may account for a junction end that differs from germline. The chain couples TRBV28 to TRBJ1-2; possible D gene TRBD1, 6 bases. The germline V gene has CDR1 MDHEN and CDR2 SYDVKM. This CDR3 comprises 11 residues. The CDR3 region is CASGRDIGYTF. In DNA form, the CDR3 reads TGTGCCAGCGGCCGGGACATTGGCTACACTTTC.

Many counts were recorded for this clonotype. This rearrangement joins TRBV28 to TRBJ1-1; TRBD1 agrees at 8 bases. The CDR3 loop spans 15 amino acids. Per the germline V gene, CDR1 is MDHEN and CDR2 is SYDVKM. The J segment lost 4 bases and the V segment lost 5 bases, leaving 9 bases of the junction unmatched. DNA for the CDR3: TGTGCCAGCAGTCTGGACAGGGAAGGGAGCACTGAAGCTTTCTTT. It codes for CASSLDREGSTEAFF.

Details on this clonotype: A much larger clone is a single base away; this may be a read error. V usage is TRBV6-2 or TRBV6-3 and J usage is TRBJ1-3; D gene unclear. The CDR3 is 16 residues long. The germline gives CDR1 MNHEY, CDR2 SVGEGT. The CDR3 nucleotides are TGTGCCGGCAGTTACTCGGAGACACCCTCTGGAAACACCATATATTTT. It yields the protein CAGSYSETPSGNTIYF.

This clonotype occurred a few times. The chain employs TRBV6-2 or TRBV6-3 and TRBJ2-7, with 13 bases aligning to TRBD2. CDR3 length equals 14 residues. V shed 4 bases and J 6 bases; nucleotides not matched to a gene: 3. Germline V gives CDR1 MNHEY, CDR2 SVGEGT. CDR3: CASSFRTSGSEQYF. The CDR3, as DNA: TGTGCCAGCAGTTTCAGGACTAGCGGGAGCGAGCAGTACTTC.

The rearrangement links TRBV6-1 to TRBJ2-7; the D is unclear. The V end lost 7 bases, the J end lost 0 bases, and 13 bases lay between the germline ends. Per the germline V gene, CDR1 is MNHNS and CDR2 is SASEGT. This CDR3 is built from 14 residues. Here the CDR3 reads CASTLSGTSYEQYF. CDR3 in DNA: TGTGCCAGCACCCTATCGGGCACCTCCTACGAGCAGTACTTC.

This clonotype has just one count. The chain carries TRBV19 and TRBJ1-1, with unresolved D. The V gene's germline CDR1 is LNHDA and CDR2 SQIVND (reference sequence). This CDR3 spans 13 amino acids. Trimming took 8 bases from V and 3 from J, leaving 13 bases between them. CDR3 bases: TGTGCCAGTGAGACACAGAGTCACACTGAAGCTTTCTTT. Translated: CASETQSHTEAFF.